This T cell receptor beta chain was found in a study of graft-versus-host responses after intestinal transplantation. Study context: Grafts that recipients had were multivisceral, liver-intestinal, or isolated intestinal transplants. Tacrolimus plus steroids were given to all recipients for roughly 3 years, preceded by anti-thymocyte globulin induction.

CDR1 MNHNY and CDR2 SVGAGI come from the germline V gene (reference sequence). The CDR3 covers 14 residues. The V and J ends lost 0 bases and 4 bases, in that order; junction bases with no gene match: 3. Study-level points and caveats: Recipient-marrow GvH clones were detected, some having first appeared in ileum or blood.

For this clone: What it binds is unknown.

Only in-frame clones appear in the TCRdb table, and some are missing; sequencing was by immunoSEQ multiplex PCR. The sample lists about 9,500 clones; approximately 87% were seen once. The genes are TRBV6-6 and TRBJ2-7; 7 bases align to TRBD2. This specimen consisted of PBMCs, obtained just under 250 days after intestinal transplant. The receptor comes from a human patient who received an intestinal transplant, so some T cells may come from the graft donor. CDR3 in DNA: TGTGCCAGCAGTTACTCAGGGGAGGGGTACGAGCAGTACTTC. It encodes CASSYSGEGYEQYF.